This T cell receptor (beta chain) was sequenced in a study of shared clonotypes between healthy human individuals. Overall study: For every donor, three CD4 naive, three CD4 memory, two CD8 naive and one CD8 memory plates were used. Whole-study results and caveats: Exclusively blood specimens were collected; tissue repertoires likely differ. Generally, estimated richness proved larger in naive subsets than it did in memory subsets.

TCRdb's copy holds only in-frame clones and misses some; the assay was immunoSEQ multiplex PCR. The table shows some 2,100,000 clones, with 93% occurring only once. In the case of this clone: Its antigen remains unidentified. The sample has other DNA sequences that encode this CDR3 too.

It was CD45RO-negative cells, positively selected for CCR7, that made up naive CD8 cells, with terminally differentiated effector memory CD45RA+ cells excluded. Donation came from healthy HIV-negative adults that had no recent acute infections or vaccinations. Germline lookup yields CDR1 MNHEY and CDR2 SMNVEV (reference sequence). Losses at the gene ends were 2 bases for V and 4 bases for J; bases not matched to a gene: 3. The CDR3 contains 15 residues. The V call is TRBV27, the J call TRBJ2-1; TRBD2 agrees at 9 bases. This TCR was recovered from a man between 18 and 29 years old in good health. Some clones in this sample may be carry-over from other donors' samples. Sequencing used naive CD8+ T cells from PBMCs. The CDR3 here is CASSLLAGSYNEQFF. The CDR3 DNA follows: TGTGCCAGCAGTTTACTAGCGGGGAGTTACAATGAGCAGTTCTTC.